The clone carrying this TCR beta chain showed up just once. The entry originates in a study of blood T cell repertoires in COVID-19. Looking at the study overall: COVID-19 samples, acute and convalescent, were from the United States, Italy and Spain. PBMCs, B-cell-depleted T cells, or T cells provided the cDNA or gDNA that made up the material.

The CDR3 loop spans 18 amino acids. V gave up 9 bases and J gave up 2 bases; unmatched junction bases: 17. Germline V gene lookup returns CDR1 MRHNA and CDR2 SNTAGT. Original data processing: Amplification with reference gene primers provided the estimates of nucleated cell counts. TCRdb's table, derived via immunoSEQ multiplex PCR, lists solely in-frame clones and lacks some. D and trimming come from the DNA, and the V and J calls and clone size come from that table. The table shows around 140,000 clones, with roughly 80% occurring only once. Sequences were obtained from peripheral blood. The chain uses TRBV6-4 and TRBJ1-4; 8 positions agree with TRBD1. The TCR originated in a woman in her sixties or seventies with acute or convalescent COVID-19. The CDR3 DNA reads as TGTGCCAGACCTGTTCGGGACAGGCCCAGATTGACTAATGAAAAACTGTTTTTT. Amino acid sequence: CARPVRDRPRLTNEKLFF.